This T cell receptor (beta chain) was sequenced during a study of shared clonotypes between healthy human individuals. Study-level information: Donors were a couple of women and a few men aged 18 to 49. Used for every donor were three CD4 naive, three CD4 memory, two CD8 naive and one CD8 memory plate. Regarding the study as a whole: Memory subsets generally showed lower estimated richness than naive subsets. Some clonotypes were shared by all four sorted-subset donors, while others were not shared. The non-shared ones had lower generation probabilities than the shared ones.

Naive CD8 cells, CD45RO-negative and positively selected for CCR7, excluded terminally differentiated effector memory CD45RA+ cells. V lost 5 bases and J 6 bases, leaving 13 bases between the germline ends. In germline, CDR1 is PRHDT, CDR2 FYEKMQ (reference sequence). The CDR3 runs to 13 residues. The data were produced by immunoSEQ multiplex PCR, yet TCRdb's version contains in-frame clones alone and is incomplete. This sample has about 2 million clones, with about 95% found just once. With regard to this clone: What it binds is unknown.

The receptor's source is a man aged 18 to 29 in good health. The sequenced material came from naive CD8+ T cells sorted from blood. The chain combines TRBV13 with TRBJ1-1; D is possibly TRBD1 (6 bases). CDR3 in amino acids: CASSIPGGAEAFF. CDR3 in DNA: TGTGCCAGCAGCATCCCGGGGGGCGCTGAAGCTTTCTTT.